A single sample gave rise to the 2 T cell receptor beta chains below, sequenced in a study of neurological immune-mediated disorders. One entry per CDR3 protein results from TCRdb running MiXCR on the 5' RACE reads. The table shows tens of thousands of distinct CDR3 sequences, with roughly 3.2% occurring only once. The sequencing sample was made of PBMCs. The receptors originated from a woman in her 50s with multiple sclerosis.

There are many counts of this clonotype. The rearrangement uses TRBV5-1 and TRBJ2-1; TRBD1 aligns across 7 bases. V lost 0 bases and J lost 6; bases outside the gene matches: 6. Per germline, CDR1 SGHRS and CDR2 YFSETQ. The CDR3 spans 15 residues. This CDR3 reads CASSLGQGRSNEQFF. In DNA, the CDR3 is TGCGCCAGCAGCTTGGGACAGGGTCGTAGCAATGAGCAGTTCTTC. The entire variable domain, with the rest obtained from reference TRBV5-1 and TRBJ2-1, is as follows: KAGVTQTPRYLIKTRGQQVTLSCSPISGHRSVSWYQQTPGQGLQFLFEYFSETQRNKGNFPGRFSGRQFSNSRSEMNVSTLELGDSALYLCASSLGQGRSNEQFFGPGTRLTVL.

This clonotype was observed many times. The J gene is TRBJ2-7, the V gene TRBV7-6; TRBD1 matches 9 bases. This CDR3 spans 15 amino acids. Losses at the gene ends were 5 bases for V and 3 bases for J; bases not matched to a gene: 8. Germline V gene data show CDR1 as SGHVS and CDR2 as FNYEAQ. The CDR3 reads CASSPDRGGLYEQYF. In nucleotides, the CDR3 is TGTGCCAGCAGCCCGGACAGGGGAGGACTCTACGAGCAGTACTTC.